One sample yielded the 23 T cell receptor beta chains listed below, sequenced in a study of blood T cell repertoires in COVID-19. Profiling relied on immunoSEQ multiplex PCR, and the TCRdb table lists in-frame clones only, not all of them. In the table there are about 220,000 clones, 80% to 90% of which are singletons. Sequencing was done on a sample of PBMCs or T cells enriched from blood (not recorded which). These receptor sequences come from a woman in her 30s with acute COVID-19.

The chain combines TRBV11-3 with TRBJ2-2; perhaps TRBD1 as D (5 bases). V was pared by 1 base and J by 2 bases, with 11 bases between. Looked up from germline, CDR1 is SGHNT and CDR2 is YENEEA. CDR3 length equals 16 residues. CDR3 DNA sequence: TGTGCCAGCAGCTTAGTCGGCAGGACAAACACCGGGGAGCTGTTTTTT. Amino acids: CASSLVGRTNTGELFF.

V is TRBV7-8 and J is TRBJ2-6; 7 bases agree with TRBD1. CDR1 is SGHVS, CDR2 FQNEAQ, per germline. The ends lost 3 bases at V and 2 bases at J; junction bases unmatched: 7. CDR3 length equals 17 residues. The CDR3 nucleotides are TGTGCCAGCAGCTTTCTCCCTGACAGGGCTGGGGCCAACGTCCTGACTTTC. Translation: CASSFLPDRAGANVLTF.

J is TRBJ2-7 and V is TRBV2; D is perhaps TRBD1 (6 bases). V lost 6 bases and J 3 bases, leaving 18 bases between the germline ends. Germline assignment: CDR1 SNHLY and CDR2 FYNNEI. This CDR3 has 15 residues. The CDR3 DNA is TGTGCCAGCAGCTCCAGAGGGACATATTACTACGAGCAGTACTTC. This gives the protein CASSSRGTYYYEQYF.

This clone has a single count. This chain links TRBV2 with TRBJ1-2; D is unresolved. The CDR3 contains 14 residues. Germline CDR1 and CDR2: SNHLY and FYNNEI. The V gene lost 2 bases and the J gene lost 4 bases, with 11 bases spanning the gap. The CDR3 DNA is TGTGCCAGCAGTGAACGCGGCCAGATCTATGGCTACACCTTC. This codes for CASSERGQIYGYTF.

This clone was counted a single time. The chain couples TRBV5-5 to TRBJ1-6, with D possibly matching TRBD1 (5 bases). CDR1 is SGHKS and CDR2 is YYEKEE in the germline V gene (reference sequence). This CDR3 contains 15 residues. V lost 2 bases and J 10 bases, leaving 16 bases between the germline ends. The CDR3 here is CASSFLTEKSSPLHF. The CDR3 bases are TGTGCCAGCAGCTTTTTGACAGAAAAATCCTCACCCCTCCACTTT.

This chain joins TRBV6-1 and TRBJ1-1; TRBD1 agrees at 8 bases. Per germline, CDR1 MNHNS and CDR2 SASEGT. The CDR3 totals 13 residues. J lost 11 bases, V lost 2 bases, and 7 bases had no gene match. In DNA form, the CDR3 reads TGTGCCAGCAGTGAATGGGGACAGGTATACGCTTTCTTT. Its translation: CASSEWGQVYAFF.

The chain uses TRBV5-6 and TRBJ1-5, with 9 bases identical to TRBD1. Germline values: CDR1 SGHDT, CDR2 YYEEEE. The CDR3 covers 16 residues. V shed 5 bases, J shed 0 bases, and the junction held 6 bases outside the gene matches. DNA for the CDR3: TGTGCCAGCAGTATACACAGGGGGCTTAGCAATCAGCCCCAGCATTTT. Residues: CASSIHRGLSNQPQHF.

The rearrangement uses TRBV7-9 and TRBJ1-1; the D is unclear. CDR1 is SEHNR, CDR2 FQNEAQ, per germline (reference sequence). This CDR3 has 15 amino acids. V was shortened by 1 base and J by 4 bases, with 13 bases between the two germline ends. This CDR3 is CASSLVNSVRTEAFF. CDR3 DNA sequence: TGTGCCAGCAGCTTAGTTAATTCCGTGCGCACTGAAGCTTTCTTT.

This chain uses TRBV27 with TRBJ1-1; D is uncertain. Germline CDR1 and CDR2: MNHEY and SMNVEV (reference sequence). V was clipped by 8 bases and J by 1 base, with 8 bases between them. The CDR3 is 12 residues long. The CDR3 is CASAGRNTEAFF. The DNA of the CDR3 is TGTGCCAGCGCCGGTCGGAACACTGAAGCTTTCTTT.

The V gene is TRBV11-3, the J gene TRBJ1-1, with 9 nucleotides matching TRBD1. The ends lost 5 bases at V and 4 bases at J; junction bases unmatched: 8. This CDR3 region has 15 residues. CDR1 and CDR2 from the germline V gene are SGHNT and YENEEA. The CDR3 loop reads CASSAQGALSTEAFF. The CDR3 coding sequence is TGTGCCAGCAGCGCACAGGGGGCGTTGAGCACTGAAGCTTTCTTT.

V and J are TRBV29-1 and TRBJ2-7; TRBD2 matches 8 bases. There are 13 residues in the CDR3. V shed 4 bases and J 5 bases; nucleotides not matched to a gene: 7. Germline V gives CDR1 SQVTM, CDR2 ANQGSEA. The CDR3 coding sequence is TGCAGCGTTGTACGGGGGGGCGGACACGAGCAGTACTTC. Protein product: CSVVRGGGHEQYF.

The chain links TRBV12-3 or TRBV12-4 to TRBJ1-1; D unresolved. V was trimmed by 2 bases and J by 5 bases, leaving 6 bases between them. The CDR3 totals 12 residues. CDR3 sequence reads: CASSLWRTEAFF. DNA of the CDR3: TGTGCCAGCAGTTTATGGAGGACTGAAGCTTTCTTT.

The chain employs TRBV6-2 or TRBV6-3 and TRBJ2-7, with 8 positions matching TRBD1. This CDR3 comprises 15 residues. J was trimmed by 2 bases and V by 2 bases; bases with no gene match: 5. Looked up from germline, CDR1 is MNHEY and CDR2 is SVGEGT. The DNA of the CDR3 is TGTGCCAGCAGTTACCGCACAGGGGGGCCCTACGAGCAGTACTTC. Amino acid sequence: CASSYRTGGPYEQYF.

This clone was observed a handful of times. This same CDR3 is encoded by further DNA sequences in the sample. The V gene is TRBV5-1, the J gene TRBJ1-3; 8 bases match TRBD1. Trimming removed 4 bases from V and 2 bases from J; junction bases left unmatched: 2. Germline-derived CDR1 and CDR2 are SGHRS and YFSETQ. This CDR3 is 14 amino acids long. In DNA form, the CDR3 reads TGCGCCAGCAGCCTGGACAGGGCTGGAAACACCATATATTTT. Translated, it gives CASSLDRAGNTIYF.

The chain links TRBV19 to TRBJ1-5; D gene unclear. V lost 5 bases, J lost 1 base, and 15 bases lay in between. The CDR3 is 16 residues long. Germline CDR1 is LNHDA and CDR2 is SQIVND (reference sequence). The CDR3 DNA is TGTGCCAGTAGTCCCCGCGGGGTTAGAAGCAATCAGCCCCAGCATTTT. Protein product: CASSPRGVRSNQPQHF.

CDR3 residues: CASSDIPEAFF. For the CDR3, the DNA is TGTGCCAGCAGTGATATCCCTGAAGCTTTCTTT. The rearrangement links TRBV6-1 to TRBJ1-1, with unresolved D. Trimming took 3 bases from V and 6 from J, leaving 5 bases between them. The CDR3 covers 11 residues. From germline, CDR1 is MNHNS and CDR2 SASEGT.

This chain connects TRBV5-6 to TRBJ1-1, with D perhaps TRBD1 (5 bases). V gave up 2 bases and J gave up 5 bases, with 16 bases separating them. There are 15 residues in the CDR3. CDR1 and CDR2 (germline): SGHDT, YYEEEE. The CDR3 region is CASSFLSGERTEAFF. For the CDR3, the DNA is TGTGCCAGCAGCTTCTTATCGGGGGAAAGAACTGAAGCTTTCTTT.

The rearrangement uses TRBV12-3 or TRBV12-4 and TRBJ2-7; the D is unclear. The CDR3 extends over 12 amino acids. Trimming left V 8 bases short and J 0 bases short, with 8 bases between. This chain's CDR3 is CASSVGSYEQYF. CDR3 coding DNA: TGTGCCAGCTCCGTCGGCTCCTACGAGCAGTACTTC.

CDR3 nucleotides: TGTGCCAGCAGTAACGGACTAGCGGGGAATGAGGATACGCAGTATTTT. Translating it yields CASSNGLAGNEDTQYF. This chain uses TRBV6-2 or TRBV6-3 with TRBJ2-3; the match to TRBD2 covers 12 bases. Germline-derived CDR1 and CDR2 are MNHEY and SVGEGT. The junction had 9 bases not matched to a gene; V was cut back by 5 bases and J by 6 bases. This CDR3 has 16 residues.

The CDR3 reads CASSGEGNTEAFF. The CDR3, as DNA: TGTGCCAGCAGTGGGGAGGGTAACACTGAAGCTTTCTTT. The V and J genes are TRBV12-3 or TRBV12-4 and TRBJ1-1; no reliable D call. The germline V and J ends were trimmed by 5 bases and 2 bases, with 9 bases remaining between them. This CDR3 has 13 amino acids.

The chain employs TRBV6-1 and TRBJ1-4, with D unresolved. The CDR3 extends over 15 amino acids. Germline V gene data show CDR1 as MNHNS and CDR2 as SASEGT. V was cut by 2 bases and J by 5 bases, with 12 bases left in between. CDR3 protein: CASSEWAGLNEKLFF. The CDR3 region has the DNA TGTGCCAGCAGTGAATGGGCAGGACTCAATGAAAAACTGTTTTTT.

V is TRBV4-1 and J is TRBJ1-3; D may be TRBD1 (5 bases). CDR3 length: 17 residues. Trimming stripped 0 bases from V and 3 bases from J, with 15 bases between. The germline CDR1 and CDR2 sequences are MGHRA and YSYEKL. In DNA, the CDR3 is TGCGCCAGCAGCCAAGATAGCCGGGGGGGAGATGGAAACACCATATATTTT. It yields the protein CASSQDSRGGDGNTIYF.

V usage is TRBV19 and J usage is TRBJ1-2; the match to TRBD1 covers 7 bases. The CDR3 loop spans 14 amino acids. V gave up 7 bases and J gave up 0 bases; unmatched junction bases: 5. In germline, CDR1 is LNHDA, CDR2 SQIVND (reference sequence). CDR3: CASTRDSANYGYTF. CDR3 coding DNA: TGTGCCAGTACCCGGGACAGCGCTAACTATGGCTACACCTTC.